The entry that follows covers one TCR beta chain sequence. The antigen is not known. Germline V gives CDR1 MNHNS, CDR2 SASEGT. V was clipped by 6 bases and J by 2 bases; unmatched bases: 7. The CDR3 loop spans 15 amino acids. As to time point: week 3, after first cycle of checkpoint inhibitor. Disease control meant complete response, partial response or stable disease at 12 weeks. Sequenced by immunoSEQ multiplex PCR; TCRdb stores in-frame clones only, minus some. The table lists 25,000 to 30,000 clones, 80% to 85% of them singletons. The data stem from a study of blood T cell dynamics during melanoma immunotherapy. Study at large: Metastatic melanoma patients received first-line pembrolizumab or nivolumab plus ipilimumab.

Study-level points and caveats: PBMC repertoires of eventual disease-control patients split at W3 into clonality or diversity gains. It remained unknown if the driving T cell clones were melanoma-specific.

The genes are TRBV6-1 and TRBJ2-1, with TRBD1 matching 7 bases. This receptor was taken from a human donor with melanoma. The sequenced sample was blood, obtained from a patient treated with checkpoint blockade. CDR3 nucleotides: TGTGCCAGCAGGGGAAACAGGGGTACCTACAATGAGCAGTTCTTC. This sequence encodes CASRGNRGTYNEQFF.